Listed below are T cell receptor beta chains from one sample, sequenced in a study of CD8 T cells in ankylosing spondylitis. TCRdb recomputed calls from the 5' RACE reads with MiXCR, one row per CDR3 protein. Of roughly 130,000 distinct CDR3 sequences listed, roughly an eighth are singletons. The source material was blood, either unsorted or a sorted T cell fraction (not recorded which). These TCRs come from a female donor with ankylosing spondylitis or in good health (not recorded which). Each CDR3 is given with its conserved first and last residue. The D gene is left open where the match is weak. Clone size appears in some rows only: once, few, many, or a class for an expanded clone.

V gene: TRBV29-1
D gene: NA
J gene: TRBJ1-1
clone size: many
CDR3 protein: CSVEGRPEAFF
CDR3 DNA: TGCAGCGTTGAGGGGAGACCTGAAGCTTTCTTT

V gene: TRBV5-1
D gene: TRBD1
J gene: TRBJ1-4
clone size: few
CDR3 protein: CASSLVGTGARKLFF
CDR3 DNA: TGCGCCAGCAGCTTGGTGGGGACAGGGGCCCGAAAACTGTTTTTT

V gene: TRBV5-1
D gene: NA
J gene: TRBJ2-7
clone size: many
CDR3 protein: CASSPGPGTDYEQYF
CDR3 DNA: TGCGCCAGCAGCCCAGGACCCGGGACTGACTACGAGCAGTACTTC

V gene: TRBV7-2
D gene: NA
J gene: TRBJ2-1
clone size: NA
CDR3 protein: CASSSSKEQFF
CDR3 DNA: TGTGCCAGCAGCAGCTCTAAGGAGCAGTTCTTC

V gene: TRBV6-1
D gene: TRBD1
J gene: TRBJ1-6
clone size: many
CDR3 protein: CASSRDRANSPLHF
CDR3 DNA: TGTGCCAGCAGCCGCGACAGGGCTAATTCACCCCTCCACTTT

V gene: TRBV6-5
D gene: TRBD1
J gene: TRBJ2-2
clone size: few
CDR3 protein: CASIRQGNTGELFF
CDR3 DNA: TGTGCCAGCATTAGACAGGGGAACACCGGGGAGCTGTTTTTT

V gene: TRBV21-1
D gene: NA
J gene: TRBJ2-7
clone size: many
CDR3 protein: CASIPSSGSSYEQYF
CDR3 DNA: TGTGCCAGCATCCCGTCTAGCGGGAGTTCCTACGAGCAGTACTTC

V gene: TRBV6-5
D gene: NA
J gene: TRBJ1-6
clone size: many
CDR3 protein: CASSLRGPGSPLHF
CDR3 DNA: TGTGCCAGCAGTTTGCGGGGCCCGGGATCACCCCTCCACTTT

V gene: TRBV19
D gene: NA
J gene: TRBJ2-6
clone size: NA
CDR3 protein: CASSRGPSGANVLTF
CDR3 DNA: TGTGCCAGTAGTAGGGGACCCTCTGGGGCCAACGTCCTGACTTTC

V gene: TRBV3-1
D gene: TRBD1
J gene: TRBJ2-3
clone size: NA
CDR3 protein: CASSPLTGGLADTQYF
CDR3 DNA: TGTGCCAGCAGCCCCCTCACAGGGGGGTTGGCAGATACGCAGTATTTT

V gene: TRBV3-1
D gene: NA
J gene: TRBJ2-7
clone size: many
CDR3 protein: CASSQVPGSSYEQYF
CDR3 DNA: TGTGCCAGCAGCCAAGTCCCAGGGTCGTCCTACGAGCAGTACTTC

V gene: TRBV5-1
D gene: NA
J gene: TRBJ1-1
clone size: NA
CDR3 protein: CASSFAGWNTEAFF
CDR3 DNA: TGCGCCAGCAGCTTCGCGGGGTGGAACACTGAAGCTTTCTTT

V gene: TRBV20-1
D gene: NA
J gene: TRBJ1-6
clone size: many
CDR3 protein: CSAPVVGANSPLHF
CDR3 DNA: TGCAGTGCGCCCGTGGTAGGGGCCAATTCACCCCTCCACTTT

V gene: TRBV19
D gene: TRBD1
J gene: TRBJ2-7
clone size: NA
CDR3 protein: CASSSGTAPSSYEQYF
CDR3 DNA: TGTGCCAGTAGCTCCGGGACAGCTCCTAGCTCCTACGAGCAGTACTTC

V gene: TRBV29-1
D gene: NA
J gene: TRBJ2-1
clone size: many
CDR3 protein: CSVYRDTNEQFF
CDR3 DNA: TGCAGCGTGTACCGGGACACAAATGAGCAGTTCTTC

V gene: TRBV12-3/TRBV12-4
D gene: TRBD2
J gene: TRBJ2-2
clone size: many
CDR3 protein: CASSLSGGPGELFF
CDR3 DNA: TGTGCCAGCAGTTTAAGCGGGGGGCCCGGGGAGCTGTTTTTT